One sample yielded the 12 T cell receptor beta chains listed below, sequenced in a study of T-cell reconstitution after alpha-beta-depleted transplantation in children. It was with unique molecular identifiers that the TCRbeta library was prepared. TCRdb re-called the PCR reads with MiXCR, one entry per CDR3 protein. The top ten clones hold just over 35% of a sample with about 610,000 distinct CDR3 sequences, 20% to 30% of them seen once. Sequences were derived from PBMCs, sampled before TCRalphabeta/CD19-depleted stem cell transplant. The source of these receptors is a boy less than two years old with Wiskott-Aldrich syndrome, due to receive a stem cell transplant.

In DNA, the CDR3 is TGTGCCAGCAGCTTAGCGGGACGGACCTACGAGCAGTACTTC. It yields the protein CASSLAGRTYEQYF. The rearrangement joins TRBV11-1 to TRBJ2-7; perhaps D is TRBD1 or TRBD2 (5 bases each). V dropped 0 bases and J dropped 2 bases, with 8 bases sitting between them. CDR3 length: 14 amino acids. The germline V gene has CDR1 SGHAT and CDR2 FQDESV (reference sequence). Using reference TRBV11-1 and TRBJ2-7 for the parts outside the CDR3, the full variable domain is EAEVAQSPRYKITEKSQAVAFWCDPISGHATLYWYRQILGQGPELLVQFQDESVVDDSQLPKDRFSAERLKGVDSTLKIQPAELGDSAMYLCASSLAGRTYEQYFGPGTRLTVT.

The V call is TRBV7-9, the J call TRBJ2-7; 9 bases map to TRBD1. This CDR3 region has 16 residues. Germline values: CDR1 SEHNR, CDR2 FQNEAQ (reference sequence). Trimming took 1 base from V and 1 from J; bases not matched to a gene: 5. Here the CDR3 DNA reads TGTGCCAGCAGCTTAGACGGGACAGGGAAGTCCTACGAGCAGTACTTC. Translated, it gives CASSLDGTGKSYEQYF.

This clonotype was seen only a few times. The chain uses TRBV9 and TRBJ2-7; 8 bases align to TRBD1. V was clipped by 0 bases and J by 3 bases; unmatched bases: 5. Germline loops: CDR1 SGDLS, CDR2 YYNGEE. This CDR3 is built from 15 residues. CDR3 region: CASSVGGQGNYEQYF. CDR3 bases: TGTGCCAGCAGCGTAGGAGGACAGGGTAACTACGAGCAGTACTTC.

This sequence joins TRBV5-1 and TRBJ2-1; D possibly matches TRBD1 or TRBD2 (5 bases each). This CDR3 spans 15 amino acids. Per the germline V gene, CDR1 is SGHRS and CDR2 is YFSETQ. Trimming pared 0 bases from V and 6 bases from J, leaving 13 bases between. The CDR3 bases are TGCGCCAGCAGCTTGGTTGGGGGAGCCACCAATGAGCAGTTCTTC. This codes for CASSLVGGATNEQFF.

The table lists this clonotype with a few counts. This chain links TRBV25-1 with TRBJ1-2; the match to TRBD1 covers 7 bases. The CDR3 runs to 12 residues. Germline CDR1 reads MGHDK; CDR2 reads SYGVNS. The ends lost 6 bases at V and 5 bases at J; junction bases unmatched: 3. In DNA, the CDR3 is TGTGCCAGCAGGGGACAGCGTTATGGCTACACCTTC. Amino acid sequence: CASRGQRYGYTF.

The sample holds many counts of this clonotype. A junction boundary mismatches the germline segment, possibly from a read error. DNA for the CDR3: TGCGCCAGCAGCTCGGGACTAGCGGGAGTAGAGACCCAGTACTTC. The encoded protein is CASSSGLAGVETQYF. The chain uses TRBV5-5 and TRBJ2-5, with TRBD2 matching 14 bases. Germline lookup yields CDR1 SGHKS and CDR2 YYEKEE (reference sequence). This CDR3 has 15 residues.

This clonotype was seen a handful of times. The chain joins TRBV5-4 to TRBJ2-5; D gene uncertain. CDR1 is SGHNT and CDR2 is YYREEE in the germline V gene (reference sequence). This CDR3 is 13 amino acids long. Trimming pared 0 bases from V and 3 bases from J, leaving 6 bases between. CDR3 DNA: TGTGCCAGCAGCTTGGTGTGGGAAGAGACCCAGTACTTC. It codes for CASSLVWEETQYF.

This clonotype occurred a few times. The chain carries TRBV5-1 and TRBJ2-1; the D gene could be TRBD1 or TRBD2 (6 bases each). The germline gives CDR1 SGHRS, CDR2 YFSETQ. Trimming took off 4 bases at V and 6 bases at J, with 17 bases between the two ends. The CDR3 spans 15 residues. CDR3 protein: CASSLPGVGGNEQFF. CDR3 in DNA: TGCGCCAGCAGCCTGCCGGGGGTAGGGGGCAATGAGCAGTTCTTC.

This clonotype was seen more than once but under ten times. The chain has TRBV6-4 and TRBJ1-4; 8 nucleotides agree with TRBD1. Germline CDR1 reads MRHNA; CDR2 reads SNTAGT. Trimming cost V 2 bases and J 0 bases; bases outside gene matches: 2. CDR3 length: 16 residues. The CDR3 DNA sequence: TGTGCCAGCAGTGACATGGGACAGGCAACTAATGAAAAACTGTTTTTT. Translated, it gives CASSDMGQATNEKLFF.

This clonotype has more than one count but fewer than ten. The CDR3 DNA sequence: TGTGCCAGCTCACCTCGTCGGGGGGCAGATACGCAGTATTTT. It encodes CASSPRRGADTQYF. The rearrangement uses TRBV18 and TRBJ2-3, with 7 bases that match TRBD2. The CDR3 is 14 residues long. Germline loops: CDR1 KGHSH, CDR2 LQKENI. Trimming at V came to 3 bases and at J to 4 bases, leaving 4 bases not matched to a gene.

The genes are TRBV20-1 and TRBJ1-1; tentative D call: TRBD1 (5 bases). V dropped 3 bases and J dropped 0 bases, with 14 bases sitting between them. The CDR3 consists of 15 residues. Germline V gene data show CDR1 as DFQATT and CDR2 as SNEGSKA (reference sequence). CDR3 nucleotide sequence: TGCAGTGCTAGCCCCTTTCCAGGGATGAACACTGAAGCTTTCTTT. It codes for CSASPFPGMNTEAFF.

The chain recombines TRBV10-3 with TRBJ2-2; 8 nucleotides agree with TRBD1. CDR1 is ENHRY, CDR2 SYGVKD, per germline. The CDR3 is made up of 14 amino acids. The junction had 0 bases not matched to a gene; V was cut back by 6 bases and J by 0 bases. CDR3 amino acids: CAIRQGANTGELFF. DNA of the CDR3: TGTGCCATCAGACAGGGGGCGAACACCGGGGAGCTGTTTTTT.